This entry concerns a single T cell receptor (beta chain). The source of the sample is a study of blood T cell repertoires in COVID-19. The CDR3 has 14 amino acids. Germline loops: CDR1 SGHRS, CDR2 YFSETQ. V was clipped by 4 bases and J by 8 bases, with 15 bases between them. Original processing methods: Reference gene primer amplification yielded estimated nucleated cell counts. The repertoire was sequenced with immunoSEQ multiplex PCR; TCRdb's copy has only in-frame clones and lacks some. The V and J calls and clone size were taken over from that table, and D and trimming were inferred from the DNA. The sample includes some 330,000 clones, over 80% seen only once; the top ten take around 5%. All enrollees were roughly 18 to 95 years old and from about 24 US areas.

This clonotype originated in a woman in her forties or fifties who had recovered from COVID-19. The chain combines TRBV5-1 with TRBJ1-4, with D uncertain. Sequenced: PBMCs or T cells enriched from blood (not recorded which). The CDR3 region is CASSPSDGEEKLFF. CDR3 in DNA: TGCGCCAGCAGCCCAAGTGACGGGGAGGAAAAACTGTTTTTT.